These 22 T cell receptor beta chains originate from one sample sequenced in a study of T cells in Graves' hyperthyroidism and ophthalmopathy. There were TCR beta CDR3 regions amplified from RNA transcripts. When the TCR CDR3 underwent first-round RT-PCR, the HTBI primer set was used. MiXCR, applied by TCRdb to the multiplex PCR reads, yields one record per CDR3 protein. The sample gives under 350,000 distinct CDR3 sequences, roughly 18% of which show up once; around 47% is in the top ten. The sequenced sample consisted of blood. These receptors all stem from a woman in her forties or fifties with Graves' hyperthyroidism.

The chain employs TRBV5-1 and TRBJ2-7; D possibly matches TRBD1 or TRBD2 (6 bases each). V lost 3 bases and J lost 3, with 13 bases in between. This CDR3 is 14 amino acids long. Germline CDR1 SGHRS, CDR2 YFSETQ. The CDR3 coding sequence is TGCGCCAGCAGCTGGGGGGCAGGGGACTACGAGCAGTACTTC. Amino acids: CASSWGAGDYEQYF. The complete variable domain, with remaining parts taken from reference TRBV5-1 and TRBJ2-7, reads KAGVTQTPRYLIKTRGQQVTLSCSPISGHRSVSWYQQTPGQGLQFLFEYFSETQRNKGNFPGRFSGRQFSNSRSEMNVSTLELGDSALYLCASSWGAGDYEQYFGPGTRLTVT.

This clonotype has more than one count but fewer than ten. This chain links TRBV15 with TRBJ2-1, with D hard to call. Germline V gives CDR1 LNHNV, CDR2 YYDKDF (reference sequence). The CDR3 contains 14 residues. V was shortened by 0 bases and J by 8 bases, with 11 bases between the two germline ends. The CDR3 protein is CATSRDQLGHEQFF. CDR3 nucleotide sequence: TGTGCCACCAGCAGAGATCAATTGGGCCATGAGCAGTTCTTC.

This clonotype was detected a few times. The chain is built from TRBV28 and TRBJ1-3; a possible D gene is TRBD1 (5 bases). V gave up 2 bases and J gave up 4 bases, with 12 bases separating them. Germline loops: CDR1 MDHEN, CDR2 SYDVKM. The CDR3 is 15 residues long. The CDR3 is CASSLGTRGGNTIYF. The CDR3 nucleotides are TGTGCCAGCAGTTTAGGGACTCGGGGGGGAAACACCATATATTTT.

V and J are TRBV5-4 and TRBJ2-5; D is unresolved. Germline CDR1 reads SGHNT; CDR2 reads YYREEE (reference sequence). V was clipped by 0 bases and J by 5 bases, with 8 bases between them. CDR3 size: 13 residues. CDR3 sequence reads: CASSLERFETQYF. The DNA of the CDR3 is TGTGCCAGCAGCTTGGAACGGTTTGAGACCCAGTACTTC.

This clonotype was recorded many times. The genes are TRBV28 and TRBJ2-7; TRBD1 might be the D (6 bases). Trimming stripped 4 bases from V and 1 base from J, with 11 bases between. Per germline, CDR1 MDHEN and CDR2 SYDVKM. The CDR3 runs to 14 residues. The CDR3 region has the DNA TGTGCCAGCAGTTCGGACAGACCTTCCTACGAGCAGTACTTC. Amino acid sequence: CASSSDRPSYEQYF.

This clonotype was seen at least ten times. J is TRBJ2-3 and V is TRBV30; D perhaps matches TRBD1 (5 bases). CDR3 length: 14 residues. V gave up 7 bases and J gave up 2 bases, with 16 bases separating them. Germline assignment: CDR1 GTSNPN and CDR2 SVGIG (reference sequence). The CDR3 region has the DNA TGTGCCTACCGAAGGGGTCTAGACACAGATACGCAGTATTTT. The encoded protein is CAYRRGLDTDTQYF.

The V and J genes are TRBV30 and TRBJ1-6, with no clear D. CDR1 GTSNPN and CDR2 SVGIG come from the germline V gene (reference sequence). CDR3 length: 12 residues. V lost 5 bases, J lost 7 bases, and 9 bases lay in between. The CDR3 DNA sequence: TGTGCCTGGGGACGACTAAATTCACCCCTCCACTTT. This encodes CAWGRLNSPLHF.

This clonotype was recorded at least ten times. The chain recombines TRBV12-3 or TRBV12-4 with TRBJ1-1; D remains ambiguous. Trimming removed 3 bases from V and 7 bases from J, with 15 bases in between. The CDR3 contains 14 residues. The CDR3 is CASSFGQASIEAFF. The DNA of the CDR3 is TGTGCCAGCAGTTTCGGCCAAGCCAGCATTGAAGCTTTCTTT.

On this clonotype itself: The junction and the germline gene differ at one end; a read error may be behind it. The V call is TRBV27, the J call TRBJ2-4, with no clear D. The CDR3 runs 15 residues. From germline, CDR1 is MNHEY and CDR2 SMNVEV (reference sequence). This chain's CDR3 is CASSLFGIAKNIQYF. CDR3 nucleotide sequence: TGTGCCAGCAGTTTATTCGGAATAGCCAAGAACATTCAGTACTTC.

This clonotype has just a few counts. The CDR3 bases are TGTGCCAGCAGCGACCCGGGACAGGGCCTCTCTGGAAACACCATATATTTT. It encodes CASSDPGQGLSGNTIYF. The genes are TRBV2 and TRBJ1-3; 9 bases are shared with TRBD1. The CDR3 contains 17 residues. Germline CDR1 SNHLY, CDR2 FYNNEI. The V and J ends lost 6 bases and 0 bases, in that order; junction bases with no gene match: 9.

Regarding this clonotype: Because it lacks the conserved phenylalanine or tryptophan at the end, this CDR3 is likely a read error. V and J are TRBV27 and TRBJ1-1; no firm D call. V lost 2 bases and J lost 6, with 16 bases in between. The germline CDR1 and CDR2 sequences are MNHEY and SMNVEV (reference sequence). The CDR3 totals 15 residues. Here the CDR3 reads CASSLGLHERAEAFL. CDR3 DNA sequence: TGTGCCAGCAGTTTAGGGCTCCACGAACGTGCTGAAGCTTTCCTT.

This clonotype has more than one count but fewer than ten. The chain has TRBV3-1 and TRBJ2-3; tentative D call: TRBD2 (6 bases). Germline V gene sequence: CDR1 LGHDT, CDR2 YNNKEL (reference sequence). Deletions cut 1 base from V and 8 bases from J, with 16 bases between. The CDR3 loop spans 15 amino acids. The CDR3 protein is CASSQGAGGVGTQYF. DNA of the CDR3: TGTGCCAGCAGCCAAGGGGCAGGCGGGGTTGGTACGCAGTATTTT.

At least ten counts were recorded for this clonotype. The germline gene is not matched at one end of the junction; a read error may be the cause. CDR3 sequence: CASGLGQGNEQFF. CDR3 bases: TGTGCCAGCGGTTTAGGTCAGGGAAATGAGCAGTTCTTC. The chain carries TRBV12-3 or TRBV12-4 and TRBJ2-1; possible D gene TRBD1, 5 bases. The CDR3 extends over 13 amino acids.

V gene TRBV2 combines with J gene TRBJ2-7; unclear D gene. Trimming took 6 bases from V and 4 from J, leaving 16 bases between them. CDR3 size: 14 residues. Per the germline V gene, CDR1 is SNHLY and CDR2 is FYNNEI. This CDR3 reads CASSHAVGEYEQYV. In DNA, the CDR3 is TGTGCCAGCAGCCACGCGGTGGGCGAATACGAGCAGTACGTC.

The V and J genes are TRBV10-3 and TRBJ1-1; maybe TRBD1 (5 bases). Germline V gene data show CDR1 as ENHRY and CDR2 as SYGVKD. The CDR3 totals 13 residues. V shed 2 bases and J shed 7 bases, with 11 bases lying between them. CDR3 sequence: CAISEGGAHEAFF. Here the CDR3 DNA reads TGTGCCATCAGTGAGGGCGGGGCCCATGAAGCTTTCTTT.

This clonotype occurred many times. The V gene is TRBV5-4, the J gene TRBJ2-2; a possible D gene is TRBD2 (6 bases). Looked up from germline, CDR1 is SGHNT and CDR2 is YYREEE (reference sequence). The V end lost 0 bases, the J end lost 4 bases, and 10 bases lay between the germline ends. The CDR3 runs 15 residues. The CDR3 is CASSLAGGGTGELFF. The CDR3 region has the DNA TGTGCCAGCAGCTTGGCCGGGGGAGGCACCGGGGAGCTGTTTTTT.

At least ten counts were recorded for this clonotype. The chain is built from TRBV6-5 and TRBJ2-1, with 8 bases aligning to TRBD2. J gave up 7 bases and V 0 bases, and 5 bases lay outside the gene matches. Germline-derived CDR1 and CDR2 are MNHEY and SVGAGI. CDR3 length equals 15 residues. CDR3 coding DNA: TGTGCCAGCAGTTACTCCCCGCGGGGGGCTAATGAGCAGTTCTTC. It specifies CASSYSPRGANEQFF.

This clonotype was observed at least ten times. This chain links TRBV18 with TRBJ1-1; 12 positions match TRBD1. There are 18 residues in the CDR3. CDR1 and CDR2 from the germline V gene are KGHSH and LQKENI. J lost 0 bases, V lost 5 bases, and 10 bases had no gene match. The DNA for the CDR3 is TGTGCCAGCTCAACTCCCGGGACAGGGGGCGGAATGAACACTGAAGCTTTCTTT. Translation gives CASSTPGTGGGMNTEAFF.

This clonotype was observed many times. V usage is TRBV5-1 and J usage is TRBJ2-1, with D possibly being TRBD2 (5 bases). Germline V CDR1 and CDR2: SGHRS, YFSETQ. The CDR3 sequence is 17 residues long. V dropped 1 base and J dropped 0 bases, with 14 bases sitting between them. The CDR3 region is CASSLPRVSSSYNEQFF. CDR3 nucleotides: TGCGCCAGCAGCTTGCCGAGGGTTTCGAGCTCCTACAATGAGCAGTTCTTC.

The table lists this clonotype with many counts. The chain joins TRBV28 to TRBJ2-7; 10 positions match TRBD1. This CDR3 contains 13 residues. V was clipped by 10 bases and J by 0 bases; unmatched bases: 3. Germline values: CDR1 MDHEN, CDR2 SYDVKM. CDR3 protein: CATRTGGSYEQYF. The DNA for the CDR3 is TGTGCCACTCGGACAGGGGGCTCCTACGAGCAGTACTTC. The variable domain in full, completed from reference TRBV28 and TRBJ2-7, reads DVKVTQSSRYLVKRTGEKVFLECVQDMDHENMFWYRQDPGLGLRLIYFSYDVKMKEKGDIPEGYSVSREKKERFSLILESASTNQTSMYLCATRTGGSYEQYFGPGTRLTVT.

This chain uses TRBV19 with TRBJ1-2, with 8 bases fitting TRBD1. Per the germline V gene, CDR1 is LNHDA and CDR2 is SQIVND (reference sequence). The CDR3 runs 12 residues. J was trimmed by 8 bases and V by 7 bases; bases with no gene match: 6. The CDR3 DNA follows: TGTGCCAGTAAACCACAGGGGGGAGGCTACACCTTC. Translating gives CASKPQGGGYTF.

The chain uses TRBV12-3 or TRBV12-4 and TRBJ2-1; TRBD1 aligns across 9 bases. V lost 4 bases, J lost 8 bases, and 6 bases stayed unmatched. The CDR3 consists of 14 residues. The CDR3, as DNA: TGTGCCAGCAGTTCGGTCCGGGACAGGGATGAGCAGTTCTTC. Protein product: CASSSVRDRDEQFF.